Shown below are 3 T cell receptor beta chains from a single sample sequenced in a study of blood T cells in healthy people across ages. Through a sample-barcoded 5' primer and a J-beta primer mix, a second PCR was run for roughly 6 to 11 cycles. One entry per CDR3 protein, called by TCRdb with MiXCR from the 5' RACE reads. The profile shows about 570,000 distinct CDR3 sequences, 25% to 30% of them singletons. The sample taken for sequencing was blood. Every receptor here comes from an older woman in good health.

This clonotype was counted only a few times. This rearrangement joins TRBV6-2 or TRBV6-3 to TRBJ2-7; 7 nucleotides align to TRBD2. V lost 6 bases and J lost 3; bases outside the gene matches: 8. The germline V gene has CDR1 MNHEY and CDR2 SVGEGT. This CDR3 contains 14 residues. CDR3 nucleotides: TGTGCCAGCAGACCCAGCGGGGAGAGCTACGAGCAGTACTTC. Translated, it gives CASRPSGESYEQYF.

The rearrangement links TRBV7-9 to TRBJ2-7, with D tentatively TRBD1 (5 bases). Trimming left V 3 bases short and J 5 bases short, with 14 bases between. Germline-derived CDR1 and CDR2 are SEHNR and FQNEAQ (reference sequence). This CDR3 comprises 14 residues. CDR3 bases: TGTGCCAGCAGCTTTCCAGGGCGGTACCACGAGCAGTACTTC. It encodes CASSFPGRYHEQYF.

The chain employs TRBV7-2 and TRBJ1-2; possibly TRBD1 for D (5 bases). From germline, CDR1 is SGHTA and CDR2 FQGNSA. The CDR3 runs to 13 residues. Trimming removed 6 bases from V and 0 bases from J, with 8 bases in between. The CDR3: CASRGDPNYGYTF. The CDR3 DNA reads TGTGCCAGCAGAGGGGACCCTAACTATGGCTACACCTTC.